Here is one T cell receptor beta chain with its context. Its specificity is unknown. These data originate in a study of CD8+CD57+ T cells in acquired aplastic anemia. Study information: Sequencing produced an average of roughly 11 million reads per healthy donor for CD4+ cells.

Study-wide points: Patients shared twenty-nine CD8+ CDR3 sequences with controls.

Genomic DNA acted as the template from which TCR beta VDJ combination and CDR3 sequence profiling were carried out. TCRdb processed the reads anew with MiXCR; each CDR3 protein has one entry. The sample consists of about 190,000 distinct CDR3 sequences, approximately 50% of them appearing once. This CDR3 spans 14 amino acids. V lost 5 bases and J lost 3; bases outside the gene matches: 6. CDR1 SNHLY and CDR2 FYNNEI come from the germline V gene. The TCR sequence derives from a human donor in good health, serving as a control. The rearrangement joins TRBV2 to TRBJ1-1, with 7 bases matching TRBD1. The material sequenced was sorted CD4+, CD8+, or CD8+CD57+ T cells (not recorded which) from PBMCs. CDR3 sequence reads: CASSSGGFHTEAFF. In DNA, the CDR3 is TGTGCCAGCAGTTCAGGGGGGTTTCACACTGAAGCTTTCTTT.